The next 15 T cell receptor beta chains were all read from a single sample in a study of T cell changes during pregnancy in multiple sclerosis. Using immunoSEQ multiplex PCR, the repertoire was profiled, and TCRdb retains in-frame clones only, with some absent. The sample consists of nearly 60,000 clones, under 95% of them appearing once. The sample consisted of CD4+ T cells from peripheral blood mononuclear cells, taken after pregnancy. The receptors were gathered from a female donor in good health, enrolled as a control in a pregnancy study.

The chain links TRBV5-1 to TRBJ2-7, with a possible D match to TRBD1 (5 bases). In germline, CDR1 is SGHRS, CDR2 YFSETQ. CDR3 length: 15 amino acids. Trimming cost V 0 bases and J 2 bases, with 12 bases left between them. DNA of the CDR3: TGCGCCAGCAGCTTGGATCAGGGCACGACCTACGAGCAGTACTTC. This codes for CASSLDQGTTYEQYF.

The chain uses TRBV29-1 and TRBJ2-5, with 13 bases identical to TRBD2. This CDR3 contains 14 residues. With 7 bases clipped from V and 5 bases from J, the junction kept 7 bases outside the gene matches. Germline-derived CDR1 and CDR2 are SQVTM and ANQGSEA. Here the CDR3 reads CSGTSGGASETQYF. The DNA of the CDR3 is TGCAGCGGAACTAGCGGGGGGGCTTCGGAGACCCAGTACTTC. The full variable domain, rest sourced from reference TRBV29-1 and TRBJ2-5, is SAVISQKPSRDICQRGTSLTIQCQVDSQVTMMFWYRQQPGQSLTLIATANQGSEATYESGFVIDKFPISRPNLTFSTLTVSNMSPEDSSIYLCSGTSGGASETQYFGPGTRLLVL.

The chain links TRBV6-6 to TRBJ1-2, with 7 bases lining up with TRBD1. The CDR3 extends over 16 amino acids. Germline trimming cut 2 bases from V and 4 bases from J; bases unmatched to any gene: 10. Germline CDR1 reads MNHNY; CDR2 reads SVGAGI (reference sequence). CDR3 in amino acids: CASSYVGGTATYGYTF. Written as DNA, the CDR3 is TGTGCCAGCAGTTACGTGGGCGGGACAGCAACCTATGGCTACACCTTC.

CDR3 in amino acids: CASTLAGEQYF. For the CDR3, the DNA is TGTGCCAGCACACTAGCAGGCGAGCAGTACTTC. The chain is built from TRBV7-8 and TRBJ2-7; D perhaps matches TRBD2 (6 bases). There are 11 residues in the CDR3. V was cut by 7 bases and J by 6 bases, with 10 bases left in between. The germline gives CDR1 SGHVS, CDR2 FQNEAQ.

This clone was seen only a few times. DNA for the CDR3: TGTGCCAGTAGTTCCACCGGGAACACTGAAGCTTTCTTT. As protein: CASSSTGNTEAFF. The chain joins TRBV19 to TRBJ1-1; D not resolved. This CDR3 region has 13 residues. Germline loops: CDR1 LNHDA, CDR2 SQIVND (reference sequence). With 5 bases removed from V and 1 base from J, the gap between germline ends came to 8 bases.

The V call is TRBV6-6, the J call TRBJ2-1; D is perhaps TRBD1 (6 bases). V lost 2 bases and J lost 3, with 11 bases in between. The CDR3 has 15 residues. Germline V gives CDR1 MNHNY, CDR2 SVGAGI (reference sequence). In nucleotides, the CDR3 is TGTGCCAGCAGTTACGTACAGGGCCACTACAATGAGCAGTTCTTC. It translates to CASSYVQGHYNEQFF.

This chain joins TRBV19 and TRBJ1-5, with D tentatively TRBD1 (6 bases). The CDR3 runs 16 residues. Germline loops: CDR1 LNHDA, CDR2 SQIVND (reference sequence). Trimming removed 6 bases from V and 3 bases from J, with 18 bases in between. The CDR3 protein is CASRGTGPKINQPQHF. CDR3 in DNA: TGTGCCAGTAGAGGAACAGGGCCCAAAATCAATCAGCCCCAGCATTTT.

This clone was counted once. The rearrangement links TRBV30 to TRBJ1-4, with D possibly TRBD1 on 5 matching bases. The CDR3 runs to 14 residues. The ends were cut back, 3 bases at V and 5 bases at J, with 13 bases in the middle. Germline V gene lookup returns CDR1 GTSNPN and CDR2 SVGIG (reference sequence). The CDR3 DNA sequence: TGTGCCTGGAGCCCCGGGGGGGGGAATGAAAAACTGTTTTTT. Translated: CAWSPGGGNEKLFF.

The chain is built from TRBV7-2 and TRBJ1-4, with a tentative D call TRBD1 (6 bases). The V end lost 5 bases, the J end lost 3 bases, and 13 bases lay between the germline ends. The CDR3 contains 15 residues. Germline values: CDR1 SGHTA, CDR2 FQGNSA. CDR3 residues: CASSLDPGANEKLFF. The DNA for the CDR3 is TGTGCCAGCAGCCTAGACCCAGGGGCTAATGAAAAACTGTTTTTT.

The CDR3 DNA follows: TGTGCCAGCAGCTTAGCAGGGACGGGGGGGCAGGGAGATACGCAGTATTTT. Translating gives CASSLAGTGGQGDTQYF. This sequence joins TRBV7-8 and TRBJ2-3; 8 bases line up with TRBD2. This CDR3 comprises 17 residues. Germline CDR1 reads SGHVS; CDR2 reads FQNEAQ. V lost 0 bases and J lost 5; bases outside the gene matches: 10.

The CDR3 sequence is CASSDSGAGGYTF. The CDR3 coding sequence is TGTGCCAGCAGTGACTCGGGGGCAGGTGGCTACACCTTC. The chain joins TRBV6-4 to TRBJ1-2; D possibly corresponds to TRBD1 (6 bases). The CDR3 totals 13 residues. CDR1 is MRHNA and CDR2 is SNTAGT in the germline V gene. V lost 0 bases and J 7 bases, leaving 9 bases between the germline ends.

The CDR3 nucleotides are TGTGCCAGCAGTGAAGCGCGGAATTCACCCCTCCACTTT. This gives the protein CASSEARNSPLHF. The chain is built from TRBV6-1 and TRBJ1-6; D is unresolved. Germline lookup yields CDR1 MNHNS and CDR2 SASEGT. The CDR3 has 13 amino acids. Trimming stripped 0 bases from V and 7 bases from J, with 4 bases between.

This clone was seen just once. The V call is TRBV5-4, the J call TRBJ2-2, with 9 bases aligning to TRBD1. CDR1 is SGHNT, CDR2 YYREEE, per germline (reference sequence). V trimming: 0 bases; J trimming: 4 bases; junction bases outside the gene matches: 16. The CDR3 runs 20 residues. The CDR3 loop reads CASSLDSGPDRGWSTGELFF. The CDR3 DNA sequence: TGTGCCAGCAGCTTGGATTCGGGGCCGGACAGGGGTTGGAGCACCGGGGAGCTGTTTTTT.

The chain recombines TRBV5-1 with TRBJ1-6, with TRBD1 as a possible D gene (5 bases). V was pared by 2 bases and J by 1 base, with 10 bases between. CDR1 is SGHRS, CDR2 YFSETQ, per germline. The CDR3 is 16 amino acids. CDR3 region: CASSFRDSSYNSPLHF. The CDR3 DNA is TGCGCCAGCAGCTTCAGGGATTCGTCCTATAATTCACCCCTCCACTTT.

The V and J genes are TRBV30 and TRBJ2-3; possibly TRBD2 for D (7 bases). CDR3 length equals 16 residues. V was clipped by 0 bases and J by 6 bases, with 19 bases between them. Looked up from germline, CDR1 is GTSNPN and CDR2 is SVGIG (reference sequence). The CDR3 DNA follows: TGTGCCTGGAGTGTACGACGAGGGGGGGCATCGGATACGCAGTATTTT. The encoded protein is CAWSVRRGGASDTQYF.